This T cell receptor (beta chain) was recorded in a study of T cell responses to AZD1222 COVID-19 vaccine. Whole-study context: Both about-4-week and about-12-week second-dose recipients were combined. Whole-study findings and limits: A reported finding is that nearly half of spike-specific TCRs target unmutated variant regions. Repertoires in all cases were sampled only once the peak T cell response had passed.

In regard to this clone: As yet, its antigen is unknown.

The CDR3 runs 12 residues. V was trimmed by 5 bases and J by 4 bases, leaving 7 bases between them. Per germline, CDR1 SGHNT and CDR2 YENEEA. Method: immunoSEQ multiplex PCR; TCRdb's copy keeps in-frame clones and lacks some. The sample consists of approximately 90,000 clones, around 90% of them appearing once. The genes are TRBV11-3 and TRBJ2-3; a possible D gene is TRBD2 (6 bases). This specimen was peripheral blood, taken on day 0 of AZD1222 vaccination. This clonotype originated in an adult in good health. This chain's CDR3 is CASSERADTQYF. CDR3 nucleotide sequence: TGTGCCAGCAGCGAGCGGGCAGATACGCAGTATTTT.